This TCR beta chain stems from a study of T cells after yellow fever vaccination. MiXCR, applied by TCRdb to the 5' RACE reads, yields one record per CDR3 protein. The sample lists hundreds of thousands of distinct CDR3 sequences; more than 3% were seen once. This clonotype has a handful of counts. What it binds is not known. The CDR3 is 13 residues long. V gave up 6 bases and J gave up 2 bases; unmatched junction bases: 5. CDR1 is SQVTM, CDR2 ANQGSEA, per germline. Whole-study findings and limits: The secondary response was weaker, and its peak arrived faster, on day 5 versus 15. Reappearing after the booster were most of the clones from primary vaccination (approximately 96% CD4, 85% to 90% CD8).

The material was PBMCs, obtained on the day of the yellow fever booster vaccination. The V gene is TRBV29-1, the J gene TRBJ2-7; TRBD1 matches at 9 bases. The receptor was derived from a man between 18 and 29 years old who received the YFV17D yellow fever vaccine. CDR3 sequence (DNA): TGCAGCGTCCGGGACAGGGTGACCTACGAGCAGTACTTC. Translation gives CSVRDRVTYEQYF.